These 27 T cell receptor beta chains were all obtained from the same sample, sequenced in a study of PD-L1 blockade in urothelial cancer (dated by TCRdb to 2016 to 2017). The library came from the immunoSEQ multiplex PCR assay. TCRdb holds this immuneACCESS table with in-frame rearrangements only. Some clones are missing; in checked studies, unresolved V genes explain under half, and the rest has no known cause. The sample profile shows tens of thousands of clones; roughly 84% of them were found once. The ten largest clones add up to around a tenth of the sample. Read against the paper, the sample's time point label means: pretreatment peripheral blood. This specimen consisted of PBMCs, obtained around atezolizumab (anti-PD-L1) treatment. These receptors all come from a woman aged 70-85 years with urothelial cancer.

The chain uses TRBV7-9 and TRBJ2-7; no clear D gene. Trimming left V 1 base short and J 3 bases short, with 13 bases between. Per the germline V gene, CDR1 is SEHNR and CDR2 is FQNEAQ (reference sequence). The CDR3 totals 15 residues. The CDR3 protein is CASSLVSTVLYEQYF. The CDR3 DNA sequence: TGTGCCAGCAGCTTAGTCTCCACCGTACTCTACGAGCAGTACTTC.

The chain uses TRBV18 and TRBJ1-1; TRBD1 matches at 9 bases. The V gene's germline CDR1 is KGHSH and CDR2 LQKENI. Trimming at V came to 5 bases and at J to 10 bases, leaving 11 bases not matched to a gene. The CDR3 extends over 14 amino acids. The CDR3 bases are TGTGCCAGCTCAGGTGCTGGAGACAGGGGGTTAGCTTTCTTT. Encoded protein: CASSGAGDRGLAFF.

The table lists this clone with a few counts. The J gene is TRBJ1-2, the V gene TRBV2; no clear D. Germline CDR1 and CDR2: SNHLY and FYNNEI. This CDR3 region has 19 residues. The V gene lost 0 bases and the J gene lost 2 bases, with 22 bases spanning the gap. The CDR3 here is CASSEALLFSRAANYGYTF. Written as DNA, the CDR3 is TGTGCCAGCAGTGAAGCGCTTTTATTCTCGAGGGCAGCGAACTATGGCTACACCTTC.

The rearrangement links TRBV6-1 to TRBJ2-3; D gene unclear. The germline V and J ends were trimmed by 6 bases and 1 base, with 14 bases remaining between them. The CDR3 loop spans 15 amino acids. Germline V lookup: CDR1 MNHNS, CDR2 SASEGT. CDR3 in amino acids: CASSPFAAGTDTQYF. The CDR3 bases are TGTGCCAGCAGCCCATTCGCGGCCGGCACAGATACGCAGTATTTT.

The chain is built from TRBV5-6 and TRBJ2-3, with a tentative D call TRBD2 (6 bases). Germline CDR1 is SGHDT and CDR2 is YYEEEE. The CDR3 has 14 residues. V was clipped by 6 bases and J by 2 bases, with 13 bases between them. The CDR3 protein is CASTEGTVTDTQYF. CDR3 sequence (DNA): TGTGCCAGCACGGAAGGGACTGTCACAGATACGCAGTATTTT.

Only a few counts were recorded for this clone. V usage is TRBV4-2 and J usage is TRBJ1-2; 7 bases match TRBD1. J was trimmed by 10 bases and V by 2 bases; bases with no gene match: 7. The CDR3 is made up of 13 amino acids. The germline V gene has CDR1 LGHNA and CDR2 YNFKEQ. The CDR3 DNA follows: TGTGCCAGCAGCCAATCGAGGACAGGCGTCTACACCTTC. Translation: CASSQSRTGVYTF.

The rearrangement joins TRBV19 to TRBJ2-2; maybe TRBD1 (5 bases). Per germline, CDR1 LNHDA and CDR2 SQIVND (reference sequence). This CDR3 comprises 17 residues. V dropped 5 bases and J dropped 2 bases, with 18 bases sitting between them. CDR3: CASSQGRKYQNTGELFF. The CDR3 region has the DNA TGTGCCAGTAGTCAGGGAAGAAAGTACCAAAACACCGGGGAGCTGTTTTTT.

The table lists this clone with a count of one. The V and J genes are TRBV18 and TRBJ1-1, with TRBD1 matching over 7 bases. The CDR3 runs 13 residues. V lost 5 bases and J lost 3; bases outside the gene matches: 3. Per germline, CDR1 KGHSH and CDR2 LQKENI. CDR3 coding DNA: TGTGCCAGCTCAACCGACAGGGACACTGAAGCTTTCTTT. As protein: CASSTDRDTEAFF. Full variable domain (missing parts from reference TRBV18 and TRBJ1-1): NAGVMQNPRHLVRRRGQEARLRCSPMKGHSHVYWYRQLPEEGLKFMVYLQKENIIDESGMPKERFSAEFPKEGPSILRIQQVVRGDSAAYFCASSTDRDTEAFFGQGTRLTVV.

The chain combines TRBV6-1 with TRBJ2-7; 9 nucleotides line up with TRBD2. Trimming removed 0 bases from V and 5 bases from J; junction bases left unmatched: 17. The CDR3 extends over 19 amino acids. Per the germline V gene, CDR1 is MNHNS and CDR2 is SASEGT. This CDR3 is CASSEALAGLAVLEDEQYF. For the CDR3, the DNA is TGTGCCAGCAGTGAAGCCTTGGCGGGACTAGCTGTTTTGGAGGACGAGCAGTACTTC.

The chain couples TRBV6-5 to TRBJ1-6, with TRBD1 matching over 7 bases. Per the germline V gene, CDR1 is MNHEY and CDR2 is SVGAGI. There are 15 residues in the CDR3. After removal of 2 bases from V and 6 bases from J, the junction contained 4 bases not matched to a gene. CDR3 amino acids: CASSYTTGSNSPLHF. As DNA, the CDR3 is TGTGCCAGCAGTTACACGACAGGGTCTAATTCACCCCTCCACTTT.

The V and J genes are TRBV11-3 and TRBJ2-7, with 7 bases identical to TRBD2. Unmatched junction bases numbered 12, after V lost 1 base and J lost 3 bases. Germline V lookup: CDR1 SGHNT, CDR2 YENEEA. CDR3 length: 17 residues. The CDR3 region has the DNA TGTGCCAGCAGCTTAGGTGGACTAGTTGGAGGGGACTACGAGCAGTACTTC. It yields the protein CASSLGGLVGGDYEQYF.

The chain is built from TRBV9 and TRBJ2-7; 11 bases are a match to TRBD2. The CDR3 extends over 17 amino acids. CDR1 and CDR2 (germline): SGDLS, YYNGEE. After removal of 4 bases from V and 2 bases from J, the junction contained 11 bases not matched to a gene. The CDR3 DNA reads TGTGCCAGCAGCCGCACTAGCGGGAGTCCTTCTCCCTACGAGCAGTACTTC. The encoded protein is CASSRTSGSPSPYEQYF.

The genes are TRBV6-1 and TRBJ1-2; no definite D call. Trimming took 5 bases from V and 1 from J, leaving 11 bases between them. The germline CDR1 and CDR2 sequences are MNHNS and SASEGT. The CDR3 length is 14 residues. Written as DNA, the CDR3 is TGTGCCAGCAGTTCATACAGTATTAACTATGGCTACACCTTC. This encodes CASSSYSINYGYTF.

This chain uses TRBV28 with TRBJ2-7; D is ambiguous. The germline V gene has CDR1 MDHEN and CDR2 SYDVKM. The germline V and J ends were trimmed by 3 bases and 1 base, with 19 bases remaining between them. The CDR3 sequence is 17 residues long. The CDR3 region is CASSFPRHPKVSYEQYF. The CDR3 region has the DNA TGTGCCAGCAGTTTTCCCCGACACCCGAAAGTTTCCTACGAGCAGTACTTC.

This chain links TRBV29-1 with TRBJ1-2; D is undetermined. Trimming stripped 4 bases from V and 1 base from J, with 16 bases between. The CDR3 extends over 15 amino acids. Germline V gene data show CDR1 as SQVTM and CDR2 as ANQGSEA. This CDR3 reads CSVASAHSLNYGYTF. CDR3 coding DNA: TGCAGCGTTGCTTCAGCGCATAGCCTTAACTATGGCTACACCTTC.

V and J are TRBV19 and TRBJ2-5; perhaps TRBD2 as D (5 bases). V was trimmed by 6 bases and J by 1 base, leaving 15 bases between them. The CDR3 has 15 amino acids. Germline CDR1 is LNHDA and CDR2 is SQIVND (reference sequence). The CDR3 is CASSLRGRIQETQYF. The CDR3 region has the DNA TGTGCCAGTAGCCTGAGAGGGCGAATCCAAGAGACCCAGTACTTC.

The J gene is TRBJ1-2, the V gene TRBV5-1, with D possibly being TRBD1 (5 bases). In germline, CDR1 is SGHRS, CDR2 YFSETQ. V lost 6 bases to trimming and J lost 0 bases, with 12 bases between them. The CDR3 runs 14 residues. CDR3 sequence (DNA): TGCGCCAGCAACGGCGGGGGAACTAACTATGGCTACACCTTC. As protein: CASNGGGTNYGYTF.

The V and J genes are TRBV5-1 and TRBJ2-5, with 11 bases lining up with TRBD1. In germline, CDR1 is SGHRS, CDR2 YFSETQ. Losses at the gene ends were 4 bases for V and 5 bases for J; bases not matched to a gene: 7. The CDR3 consists of 15 residues. The CDR3 bases are TGCGCCAGCAGCCAGGACAGGGGGCGCCGGGAGACCCAGTACTTC. Its translation is CASSQDRGRRETQYF.

The V call is TRBV6-1, the J call TRBJ2-3, with 11 bases that match TRBD2. J gave up 1 base and V 3 bases, and 3 bases lay outside the gene matches. This CDR3 is built from 16 residues. Germline CDR1 MNHNS, CDR2 SASEGT. The CDR3 DNA sequence: TGTGCCAGCAGTGACGGACTAGCGGGCTGCACAGATACGCAGTATTTT. This gives the protein CASSDGLAGCTDTQYF.

This clone showed up just a few times. CDR3 region: CASQTGQGNYGYTF. The DNA for the CDR3 is TGTGCCAGCCAGACCGGACAGGGTAACTATGGCTACACCTTC. J is TRBJ1-2 and V is TRBV18, with 8 nucleotides matching TRBD1. Germline V gene lookup returns CDR1 KGHSH and CDR2 LQKENI. J lost 1 base, V lost 8 bases, and 6 bases had no gene match. There are 14 residues in the CDR3. The full variable domain, its missing parts supplied by reference TRBV18 and TRBJ1-2, is NAGVMQNPRHLVRRRGQEARLRCSPMKGHSHVYWYRQLPEEGLKFMVYLQKENIIDESGMPKERFSAEFPKEGPSILRIQQVVRGDSAAYFCASQTGQGNYGYTFGSGTRLTVV.

This chain uses TRBV5-6 with TRBJ2-3, with 7 bases aligning to TRBD1. This CDR3 is built from 14 residues. Losses at the gene ends were 2 bases for V and 4 bases for J; bases not matched to a gene: 4. Germline CDR1 reads SGHDT; CDR2 reads YYEEEE. DNA of the CDR3: TGTGCCAGCAGCTTTAGGGGGCTCTCAGATACGCAGTATTTT. Encoded protein: CASSFRGLSDTQYF.

The chain couples TRBV4-2 to TRBJ2-1, with 10 nucleotides matching TRBD1. In germline, CDR1 is LGHNA, CDR2 YNFKEQ. CDR3 length: 15 residues. The trim removed 6 bases at V and 7 bases at J, leaving 9 bases unmatched. In DNA form, the CDR3 reads TGTGCCAGCAGTCCCCGGGACAGGGGTGGAAATGAGCAGTTCTTC. Translating gives CASSPRDRGGNEQFF.

This clone showed up just once. CDR3 region: CASSSGGPRYNEQFF. The DNA for the CDR3 is TGTGCCAGCAGCTCGGGGGGGCCAAGGTACAATGAGCAGTTCTTC. The chain combines TRBV7-2 with TRBJ2-1; the match to TRBD2 covers 8 bases. This CDR3 spans 15 amino acids. V lost 4 bases and J lost 4; bases outside the gene matches: 6. The germline gives CDR1 SGHTA, CDR2 FQGNSA.

The chain couples TRBV10-3 to TRBJ2-7; D gene unclear. Germline V lookup: CDR1 ENHRY, CDR2 SYGVKD. V gave up 6 bases and J gave up 1 base, with 10 bases separating them. The CDR3 is 13 residues long. This chain's CDR3 is CAIRAQNSYEQYF. The CDR3 nucleotides read TGTGCCATCAGGGCACAGAATTCCTACGAGCAGTACTTC.

This clone was seen only once. V usage is TRBV29-1 and J usage is TRBJ1-1; weak D call: TRBD1 (5 bases). V lost 3 bases to trimming and J lost 4 bases, with 12 bases between them. CDR1 and CDR2 from the germline V gene are SQVTM and ANQGSEA. The CDR3 runs to 13 residues. The CDR3 coding sequence is TGCAGCGTTGACAGGGATTTGGGCACTGAAGCTTTCTTT. Translation: CSVDRDLGTEAFF.

This clone was counted a few times. The genes are TRBV11-2 and TRBJ2-1, with D possibly matching TRBD1 (6 bases). The CDR3 has 15 amino acids. Germline loops: CDR1 SGHAT, CDR2 FQNNGV. Trimming pared 5 bases from V and 7 bases from J, leaving 18 bases between. The CDR3 sequence: CASSPPWSRGNEQFF. The CDR3 DNA is TGTGCCAGCAGCCCCCCTTGGAGCAGGGGAAATGAGCAGTTCTTC.

The rearrangement links TRBV29-1 to TRBJ2-7; TRBD1 agrees at 9 bases. The CDR3 covers 13 residues. Germline CDR1 SQVTM, CDR2 ANQGSEA. After removal of 4 bases from V and 4 bases from J, the junction contained 5 bases not matched to a gene. The CDR3 loop reads CSVAGTGYYEQYF. The CDR3 DNA reads as TGCAGCGTTGCCGGGACAGGGTATTACGAGCAGTACTTC.